The TCR beta chain under discussion was sequenced for a study of shared clonotypes between healthy human individuals. Assay used: immunoSEQ multiplex PCR; TCRdb lists only in-frame clones, some missing. The table has fewer than 350,000 clones, about nine tenths seen once. Trimming left V 0 bases short and J 0 bases short, with 10 bases between. The CDR3 totals 15 residues. Germline V lookup: CDR1 SGHRS, CDR2 YFSETQ. The sample taken for sequencing was memory CD8+ T cells sorted from blood. Subset in this sample: CD45RO+ cells pooled with CCR7-negative TemRA cells. This TCR was recovered from a man aged 18-30 years in good health. J is TRBJ2-7 and V is TRBV5-1; D might be TRBD2 (5 bases). In DNA, the CDR3 is TGCGCCAGCAGCTTGGGGGCGGGTTACTCCTACGAGCAGTACTTC. This codes for CASSLGAGYSYEQYF.